Listed below are T cell receptor beta chains from one sample, sequenced in a study of neoadjuvant nivolumab and ipilimumab in lung cancer. Profiled with immunoSEQ multiplex PCR; TCRdb holds only in-frame clones, not every one. The sample includes 10,000 to 15,000 clones, approximately 68% seen only once; the top ten take about 23%. The source was peripheral blood, collected after neoadjuvant nivolumab, alone or with ipilimumab, at or shortly before surgery. The receptors stem from an adult with non-small cell lung cancer. The CDR3 runs from the conserved cysteine through the conserved F or W. Fields, in order: D gene, V gene, clone size, J gene, CDR3 protein, CDR3 DNA. D genes are given only for firm matches. The size field is filled for only some rows; it gives once, few, many or a size class.

D gene: .; V gene: TRBV18; clone size: .; J gene: TRBJ2-6; CDR3 protein: CASSPTRDFPVSGANVLTF; CDR3 DNA: TGTGCCAGCTCACCGACCCGGGATTTCCCCGTCTCTGGGGCCAACGTCCTGACTTTC
D gene: .; V gene: TRBV29-1; clone size: .; J gene: TRBJ2-7; CDR3 protein: CSVEGVANEQYF; CDR3 DNA: TGCAGCGTTGAAGGGGTGGCCAACGAGCAGTACTTC
D gene: .; V gene: TRBV7-9; clone size: .; J gene: TRBJ2-4; CDR3 protein: CAGKPLENIQYF; CDR3 DNA: TGTGCCGGGAAACCCCTCGAAAACATTCAGTACTTC
D gene: TRBD1; V gene: TRBV29-1; clone size: .; J gene: TRBJ2-5; CDR3 protein: CSERGGIRETQYF; CDR3 DNA: TGCAGCGAAAGAGGGGGCATAAGAGAGACCCAGTACTTC
D gene: TRBD1; V gene: TRBV7-9; clone size: few; J gene: TRBJ2-7; CDR3 protein: CASSPLRTGIGEQYF; CDR3 DNA: TGTGCCAGCAGCCCACTCAGGACAGGGATTGGCGAGCAGTACTTC
D gene: TRBD2; V gene: TRBV6-5; clone size: .; J gene: TRBJ2-2; CDR3 protein: CASSYSSGGVTGELFF; CDR3 DNA: TGTGCCAGCAGTTACTCTAGCGGGGGAGTCACCGGGGAGCTGTTTTTT
D gene: .; V gene: TRBV5-5; clone size: medium-sized; J gene: TRBJ1-5; CDR3 protein: CASSLVGGRGQPQHF; CDR3 DNA: TGTGCCAGCAGCTTAGTTGGAGGGCGCGGTCAGCCCCAGCATTTT
D gene: .; V gene: TRBV4-1; clone size: .; J gene: TRBJ2-7; CDR3 protein: CASSQGASDESWSYEQYF; CDR3 DNA: TGCGCCAGCAGCCAAGGGGCTAGCGACGAGAGTTGGAGCTACGAGCAGTACTTC
D gene: .; V gene: TRBV5-1; clone size: .; J gene: TRBJ2-3; CDR3 protein: CASSVGGETDTQYF; CDR3 DNA: TGCGCCAGCAGCGTCGGGGGAGAAACAGATACGCAGTATTTT
D gene: TRBD1; V gene: TRBV25-1; clone size: .; J gene: TRBJ1-1; CDR3 protein: CASSGQGYIAEAFF; CDR3 DNA: TGTGCCAGCAGTGGACAGGGGTATATCGCTGAAGCTTTCTTT
D gene: .; V gene: TRBV5-5; clone size: .; J gene: TRBJ2-1; CDR3 protein: CASSLQSPNHNEQFF; CDR3 DNA: TGTGCCAGCAGCTTACAATCGCCGAACCACAATGAGCAGTTCTTC
D gene: .; V gene: TRBV18; clone size: .; J gene: TRBJ1-1; CDR3 protein: CASSPETGGGTEAFF; CDR3 DNA: TGTGCCAGCTCACCAGAAACGGGGGGAGGCACTGAAGCTTTCTTT
D gene: .; V gene: TRBV6-6; clone size: once; J gene: TRBJ1-2; CDR3 protein: CASSYSWDTLNYGYTF; CDR3 DNA: TGTGCCAGCAGTTACTCTTGGGACACACTTAACTATGGCTACACCTTC
D gene: .; V gene: TRBV6-1; clone size: .; J gene: TRBJ2-7; CDR3 protein: CASSVRDLYEQYF; CDR3 DNA: TGTGCCAGCAGTGTAAGGGATTTATACGAGCAGTACTTC
D gene: TRBD1; V gene: TRBV19; clone size: many; J gene: TRBJ1-1; CDR3 protein: CASTGQGNTEAFF; CDR3 DNA: TGTGCCAGTACGGGACAGGGGAACACTGAAGCTTTCTTT
D gene: .; V gene: TRBV5-1; clone size: .; J gene: TRBJ2-7; CDR3 protein: CASSLEEKPYEQYF; CDR3 DNA: TGCGCCAGCAGCTTGGAGGAGAAGCCTTACGAGCAGTACTTC
D gene: TRBD1; V gene: TRBV11-2; clone size: .; J gene: TRBJ2-7; CDR3 protein: CASSWTGANYEQYF; CDR3 DNA: TGTGCCAGCAGCTGGACAGGGGCTAACTACGAGCAGTACTTC
D gene: .; V gene: TRBV5-6; clone size: .; J gene: TRBJ2-5; CDR3 protein: CASSFWGTQTTQYF; CDR3 DNA: TGTGCCAGCAGCTTTTGGGGGACTCAAACGACCCAGTACTTC
D gene: .; V gene: TRBV5-1; clone size: .; J gene: TRBJ2-1; CDR3 protein: CASSFGTTLNEQFF; CDR3 DNA: TGCGCCAGCAGCTTTGGAACTACCCTTAATGAGCAGTTCTTC
D gene: TRBD2; V gene: TRBV5-1; clone size: .; J gene: TRBJ2-7; CDR3 protein: CASSLEGPSGGYEQYF; CDR3 DNA: TGCGCCAGCAGCTTAGAGGGTCCTAGCGGAGGATACGAGCAGTACTTC
D gene: TRBD1; V gene: TRBV5-1; clone size: .; J gene: TRBJ1-1; CDR3 protein: CASSLGQGATEAFF; CDR3 DNA: TGCGCCAGCAGCTTGGGACAGGGTGCCACTGAAGCTTTCTTT
D gene: TRBD2; V gene: TRBV30; clone size: once; J gene: TRBJ2-7; CDR3 protein: CAWGNTGGHDEQYF; CDR3 DNA: TGTGCCTGGGGGAACACGGGAGGGCACGACGAGCAGTACTTC
D gene: .; V gene: TRBV11-2; clone size: .; J gene: TRBJ2-2; CDR3 protein: CAVAQLYTGELFF; CDR3 DNA: TGTGCCGTTGCCCAGCTTTACACCGGGGAGCTGTTTTTT
D gene: .; V gene: TRBV6-4; clone size: few; J gene: TRBJ2-6; CDR3 protein: CASSDNSGANVLTF; CDR3 DNA: TGTGCCAGCAGTGACAACTCTGGGGCCAACGTCCTGACTTTC
D gene: .; V gene: TRBV6-5; clone size: .; J gene: TRBJ2-7; CDR3 protein: CASSYSRDGTYEQYF; CDR3 DNA: TGTGCCAGCAGTTACTCGAGGGACGGTACCTACGAGCAGTACTTC
D gene: .; V gene: TRBV18; clone size: .; J gene: TRBJ1-1; CDR3 protein: CASSPRVTPLTEAFF; CDR3 DNA: TGTGCCAGCTCACCACGTGTCACACCCCTCACTGAAGCTTTCTTT
D gene: .; V gene: TRBV6-6; clone size: .; J gene: TRBJ2-3; CDR3 protein: CASSYSEPFTDTQYF; CDR3 DNA: TGTGCCAGCAGTTACTCGGAACCCTTCACAGATACGCAGTATTTT
D gene: TRBD1; V gene: TRBV30; clone size: .; J gene: TRBJ1-2; CDR3 protein: CAWSTGQGDGYTF; CDR3 DNA: TGTGCCTGGAGTACTGGACAGGGGGATGGCTACACCTTC
D gene: TRBD2; V gene: TRBV6-1; clone size: .; J gene: TRBJ2-7; CDR3 protein: CASTPGLADTYEQYF; CDR3 DNA: TGTGCCAGCACCCCGGGACTAGCGGACACCTACGAGCAGTACTTC
D gene: TRBD2; V gene: TRBV29-1; clone size: .; J gene: TRBJ2-5; CDR3 protein: CSVGGGTQYF; CDR3 DNA: TGCAGCGTCGGGGGGGGGACCCAGTACTTC
D gene: .; V gene: TRBV9; clone size: .; J gene: TRBJ2-3; CDR3 protein: CASSVARASDTQYF; CDR3 DNA: TGTGCCAGCAGCGTAGCCAGGGCATCAGATACGCAGTATTTT
D gene: .; V gene: TRBV11-3; clone size: once; J gene: TRBJ1-3; CDR3 protein: CASSPRGSFFGNTIYF; CDR3 DNA: TGTGCCAGCAGCCCAAGGGGCTCGTTTTTTGGAAACACCATATATTTT
D gene: .; V gene: TRBV2; clone size: .; J gene: TRBJ2-7; CDR3 protein: CASTGGLEYEQYF; CDR3 DNA: TGTGCCAGCACCGGAGGACTCGAATACGAGCAGTACTTC
D gene: .; V gene: TRBV5-4; clone size: .; J gene: TRBJ1-1; CDR3 protein: CASSLGGSGNTEAFF; CDR3 DNA: TGTGCCAGCAGCTTGGGTGGCAGTGGGAACACTGAAGCTTTCTTT
D gene: .; V gene: TRBV5-5; clone size: .; J gene: TRBJ2-2; CDR3 protein: CASSQDGGSNTGELFF; CDR3 DNA: TGTGCCAGCAGCCAAGATGGAGGATCGAACACCGGGGAGCTGTTTTTT
D gene: .; V gene: TRBV30; clone size: .; J gene: TRBJ2-7; CDR3 protein: CAWSVWGSQQYF; CDR3 DNA: TGTGCCTGGAGTGTCTGGGGCAGCCAGCAGTACTTC
D gene: TRBD1; V gene: TRBV10-1; clone size: .; J gene: TRBJ1-1; CDR3 protein: CASSPGQTNTEAFF; CDR3 DNA: TGCGCCAGCAGTCCGGGACAGACGAACACTGAAGCTTTCTTT
D gene: TRBD2; V gene: TRBV29-1; clone size: .; J gene: TRBJ2-3; CDR3 protein: CSVREGRGTQYF; CDR3 DNA: TGCAGCGTGCGGGAGGGCCGGGGTACGCAGTATTTT
D gene: .; V gene: TRBV5-4; clone size: .; J gene: TRBJ2-1; CDR3 protein: CASSLESLGRDHEQFF; CDR3 DNA: TGTGCCAGCAGCTTGGAATCTTTGGGCAGGGACCATGAGCAGTTCTTC
D gene: TRBD2; V gene: TRBV9; clone size: once; J gene: TRBJ2-1; CDR3 protein: CASSPRSASGYNEQFF; CDR3 DNA: TGTGCCAGCAGCCCCCGGTCGGCTAGCGGATACAATGAGCAGTTCTTC
D gene: .; V gene: TRBV29-1; clone size: .; J gene: TRBJ1-4; CDR3 protein: CSGLGNSEKLFF; CDR3 DNA: TGCAGCGGGCTGGGGAACTCTGAAAAACTGTTTTTT
D gene: TRBD1; V gene: TRBV7-9; clone size: .; J gene: TRBJ2-7; CDR3 protein: CASRRTGTGGAEQYF; CDR3 DNA: TGTGCCAGCAGACGGACCGGGACAGGGGGCGCGGAGCAGTACTTC
D gene: .; V gene: TRBV5-1; clone size: .; J gene: TRBJ2-5; CDR3 protein: CASSLASQPYQETQYF; CDR3 DNA: TGCGCCAGCAGCTTGGCTAGCCAGCCGTACCAAGAGACCCAGTACTTC
D gene: .; V gene: TRBV15; clone size: .; J gene: TRBJ1-2; CDR3 protein: CATSRGRTPDYGYTF; CDR3 DNA: TGTGCCACCAGCAGAGGAAGGACTCCGGACTATGGCTACACCTTC
D gene: .; V gene: TRBV30; clone size: once; J gene: TRBJ2-7; CDR3 protein: CAWSGPYEQYF; CDR3 DNA: TGTGCCTGGAGCGGGCCCTACGAGCAGTACTTC
D gene: .; V gene: TRBV7-9; clone size: .; J gene: TRBJ1-4; CDR3 protein: CASSLRGSEEKLFF; CDR3 DNA: TGTGCCAGCAGCTTAAGAGGGTCGGAAGAAAAACTGTTTTTT
D gene: TRBD2; V gene: TRBV9; clone size: .; J gene: TRBJ2-5; CDR3 protein: CASSDLAGGGETQYF; CDR3 DNA: TGTGCCAGCAGCGATCTAGCGGGAGGGGGGGAGACCCAGTACTTC
D gene: .; V gene: TRBV18; clone size: .; J gene: TRBJ2-3; CDR3 protein: CASSPPVAPRGADTQYF; CDR3 DNA: TGTGCCAGCTCACCACCGGTTGCCCCCCGGGGAGCAGATACGCAGTATTTT
D gene: .; V gene: TRBV6-5; clone size: .; J gene: TRBJ2-3; CDR3 protein: CASSSGGQTYTDTQYF; CDR3 DNA: TGTGCCAGCAGTTCGGGTGGACAGACCTACACAGATACGCAGTATTTT